This T cell receptor beta chain was captured by sequencing in a study of CD4 T cell repertoires in COVID-19. V shed 1 base and J shed 0 bases, with 6 bases lying between them. This CDR3 has 14 amino acids. CDR1 MGHRA and CDR2 YSYEKL come from the germline V gene. Repertoires were generated with immunoSEQ multiplex PCR, while TCRdb's copy carries only in-frame clones and drops some. The sample includes approximately 75,000 clones, roughly four fifths seen only once; the top ten take roughly 0.6%. Sample: CD4+ T cells from peripheral blood, taken after recovery from COVID-19. The chain has TRBV4-1 and TRBJ1-1; D not certain. The receptor was isolated from a human donor who had COVID-19. DNA of the CDR3: TGCGCCAGCAGCCAAGGATGGGTGAACACTGAAGCTTTCTTT. Translated, it gives CASSQGWVNTEAFF.